A selection of T cell receptor beta chains follows, all from one sample in a study of shared clonotypes between healthy human individuals. Using immunoSEQ multiplex PCR, the repertoire was profiled, and TCRdb retains in-frame clones only, with some absent. The profile shows 1.5 million to 2.5 million clones, approximately 94% of them singletons. The sequenced sample was naive CD8+ T cells sorted from blood. The receptors here all came from a young man in good health. CDR3s include the opening cysteine and the closing phenylalanine or tryptophan. The D gene is left open where the match is weak. Size is omitted from some rows. Given values are once, few, many or a class for expanded clones.

CDR3: CASSLRTFRGITYEQYF
DNA: TGTGCCAGCAGTCTCCGTACCTTCAGGGGTATCACCTACGAGCAGTACTTC
J: TRBJ2-7
size: once
V: TRBV27
D: -

CDR3: CASSSGGPSYEQYF
DNA: TGTGCCAGCAGCTCCGGGGGACCATCCTACGAGCAGTACTTC
J: TRBJ2-7
size: -
V: TRBV5-4
D: -

CDR3: CASSLRGDYYEQYF
DNA: TGTGCCAGCAGTTTACGGGGGGACTACTACGAGCAGTACTTC
J: TRBJ2-7
size: -
V: TRBV27
D: TRBD2

CDR3: CASSLGSGGSEADTQYF
DNA: TGTGCCAGCAGCTTAGGGTCAGGGGGATCAGAGGCAGATACGCAGTATTTT
J: TRBJ2-3
size: -
V: TRBV7-6
D: TRBD1

CDR3: CASIGASGDYKETQYF
DNA: TGTGCCAGCATCGGGGCTAGCGGGGATTATAAAGAGACCCAGTACTTC
J: TRBJ2-5
size: -
V: TRBV2
D: TRBD2

CDR3: CASRMEGLAHEQYF
DNA: TGCGCCAGCAGGATGGAGGGACTAGCTCACGAGCAGTACTTC
J: TRBJ2-7
size: -
V: TRBV5-1
D: TRBD2

CDR3: CASSESFGGHEQYF
DNA: TGCGCCAGCAGTGAGTCGTTCGGCGGTCACGAGCAGTACTTC
J: TRBJ2-7
size: -
V: TRBV10-2
D: -

CDR3: CASTQGFMNTEAFF
DNA: TGTGCCAGCACCCAGGGTTTTATGAACACTGAAGCTTTCTTT
J: TRBJ1-1
size: -
V: TRBV2
D: -

CDR3: CASSTDPYEQYF
DNA: TGTGCCAGCAGCACCGACCCCTACGAGCAGTACTTC
J: TRBJ2-7
size: -
V: TRBV7-9
D: -

CDR3: CASSSSGTGGMNTEAFF
DNA: TGCGCCAGCAGCTCCTCCGGGACAGGGGGCATGAACACTGAAGCTTTCTTT
J: TRBJ1-1
size: -
V: TRBV5-1
D: TRBD1

CDR3: CASSFWGTDTQYF
DNA: TGTGCCAGCAGCTTCTGGGGAACAGATACGCAGTATTTT
J: TRBJ2-3
size: -
V: TRBV5-6
D: -

CDR3: CATSRGGWNTGELFF
DNA: TGTGCCACCAGCAGAGGAGGGTGGAACACCGGGGAGCTGTTTTTT
J: TRBJ2-2
size: -
V: TRBV15
D: -

CDR3: CASSLATGGWEQYF
DNA: TGCGCCAGCAGCTTGGCTACAGGCGGGTGGGAGCAGTACTTC
J: TRBJ2-7
size: -
V: TRBV5-1
D: -

CDR3: CASSFRDGGGYGYTF
DNA: TGTGCCAGCAGCTTTAGGGACGGGGGAGGCTATGGCTACACCTTC
J: TRBJ1-2
size: -
V: TRBV7-6
D: -

CDR3: CASSLTRGTTDTQYF
DNA: TGTGCCAGCAGCTTAACGCGGGGGACCACAGATACGCAGTATTTT
J: TRBJ2-3
size: -
V: TRBV7-9
D: TRBD2

CDR3: CASSETIYSNQPQHF
DNA: TGTGCCAGCAGTGAAACCATCTATAGCAATCAGCCCCAGCATTTT
J: TRBJ1-5
size: -
V: TRBV6-1
D: -

CDR3: CAWHTDYEQYF
DNA: TGTGCCTGGCACACAGACTACGAGCAGTACTTC
J: TRBJ2-7
size: -
V: TRBV30
D: -

CDR3: CANSQGDSTDTQYF
DNA: TGTGCCAACTCCCAGGGGGACAGCACAGATACGCAGTATTTT
J: TRBJ2-3
size: -
V: TRBV28
D: TRBD1

CDR3: CASSSTGDTEAFF
DNA: TGCGCCAGCAGTTCGACAGGAGACACTGAAGCTTTCTTT
J: TRBJ1-1
size: -
V: TRBV5-1
D: -

CDR3: CASSPILTHYEQYF
DNA: TGTGCCAGCAGTCCTATTTTGACGCACTACGAGCAGTACTTC
J: TRBJ2-7
size: once
V: TRBV27
D: -

CDR3: CASSSTGTGSSGNTIYF
DNA: TGCGCCAGCAGCTCGACCGGGACAGGGAGCTCTGGAAACACCATATATTTT
J: TRBJ1-3
size: -
V: TRBV5-1
D: TRBD1

CDR3: CASSQDWREGSTDTQYF
DNA: TGCGCCAGCAGCCAAGATTGGCGGGAGGGGAGCACAGATACGCAGTATTTT
J: TRBJ2-3
size: -
V: TRBV4-3
D: TRBD2

CDR3: CASSTGQGWGEQYF
DNA: TGTGCCAGCAGCACCGGACAGGGATGGGGCGAGCAGTACTTC
J: TRBJ2-7
size: -
V: TRBV7-6
D: TRBD1

CDR3: CASRDEQYF
DNA: TGTGCCAGCAGGGACGAGCAGTACTTC
J: TRBJ2-7
size: -
V: TRBV2
D: -

CDR3: CSVSWGGTDTQYF
DNA: TGCAGCGTTTCGTGGGGGGGCACAGATACGCAGTATTTT
J: TRBJ2-3
size: -
V: TRBV29-1
D: -

CDR3: CSAPQGDEQYF
DNA: TGCAGTGCTCCCCAGGGTGACGAGCAGTACTTC
J: TRBJ2-7
size: -
V: TRBV20-1
D: -

CDR3: CASSFQENYEQYF
DNA: TGTGCCAGCAGTTTCCAAGAGAACTACGAGCAGTACTTC
J: TRBJ2-7
size: -
V: TRBV27
D: -

CDR3: CASSGTNNYEQYF
DNA: TGTGCCAGCTCCGGGACAAACAACTACGAGCAGTACTTC
J: TRBJ2-7
size: -
V: TRBV5-6
D: -

CDR3: CASSHQSGQGNTGELFF
DNA: TGCGCCAGCAGCCACCAAAGCGGACAGGGGAACACCGGGGAGCTGTTTTTT
J: TRBJ2-2
size: -
V: TRBV4-3
D: TRBD1

CDR3: CASSEVETDTNYGYTF
DNA: TGTGCCAGCAGTGAAGTAGAAACAGATACTAACTATGGCTACACCTTC
J: TRBJ1-2
size: -
V: TRBV6-1
D: -

CDR3: CASSPPGRGSYNEQFF
DNA: TGTGCCAGCAGCCCCCCCGGGAGGGGGTCTTACAATGAGCAGTTCTTC
J: TRBJ2-1
size: -
V: TRBV9
D: TRBD2

CDR3: CASSFGSTAYEQYF
DNA: TGTGCCAGCAGTTTTGGGTCCACCGCCTACGAGCAGTACTTC
J: TRBJ2-7
size: -
V: TRBV28
D: -

CDR3: CAWSWTGGEQYF
DNA: TGTGCCTGGAGTTGGACAGGAGGCGAGCAGTACTTC
J: TRBJ2-7
size: -
V: TRBV30
D: TRBD1

CDR3: CASSVPGGGPEAFF
DNA: TGTGCCAGCAGCGTCCCCGGTGGGGGCCCAGAAGCTTTCTTT
J: TRBJ1-1
size: -
V: TRBV7-9
D: -

CDR3: CASSRLRRDRVTEAFF
DNA: TGTGCCAGCAGTCGACTACGGAGGGACAGGGTTACTGAAGCTTTCTTT
J: TRBJ1-1
size: -
V: TRBV6-4
D: TRBD1

CDR3: CASDGGEGATYEQYF
DNA: TGTGCCTCCGATGGGGGGGAAGGTGCGACCTACGAGCAGTACTTC
J: TRBJ2-7
size: -
V: TRBV7-9
D: TRBD2

CDR3: CASSFNEGETQYF
DNA: TGCGCCAGCAGCTTTAATGAGGGAGAGACCCAGTACTTC
J: TRBJ2-5
size: -
V: TRBV5-1
D: -

CDR3: CASSLAVAGSSYNEQFF
DNA: TGTGCCAGCAGCTTAGCGGTAGCGGGGAGCTCCTACAATGAGCAGTTCTTC
J: TRBJ2-1
size: -
V: TRBV7-6
D: TRBD2

CDR3: CASSLSPEGYYGYTF
DNA: TGTGCCAGCAGTTTATCTCCAGAGGGTTACTATGGCTACACCTTC
J: TRBJ1-2
size: -
V: TRBV27
D: -

CDR3: CASSEVSGVTSGELFF
DNA: TGCGCCAGCAGTGAGGTGTCGGGGGTCACGTCCGGGGAGCTGTTTTTT
J: TRBJ2-2
size: -
V: TRBV10-1
D: -

CDR3: CASSHGYEQYF
DNA: TGCGCCAGCAGCCATGGCTACGAGCAGTACTTC
J: TRBJ2-7
size: -
V: TRBV4-1
D: -

CDR3: CASSFSATYEQYF
DNA: TGTGCCAGCAGCTTCTCTGCTACCTACGAGCAGTACTTC
J: TRBJ2-7
size: -
V: TRBV11-3
D: -

CDR3: CASSYRGLRAETQYF
DNA: TGTGCCAGCAGTTACCGAGGATTGCGCGCGGAGACCCAGTACTTC
J: TRBJ2-5
size: -
V: TRBV6-5
D: -

CDR3: CASSPTSGGRSYEQYF
DNA: TGTGCCAGCTCACCGACGAGCGGGGGGCGCTCCTACGAGCAGTACTTC
J: TRBJ2-7
size: -
V: TRBV18
D: TRBD2

CDR3: CASSSAVEGNTEAFF
DNA: TGTGCCAGCAGTTCCGCCGTTGAGGGAAACACTGAAGCTTTCTTT
J: TRBJ1-1
size: once
V: TRBV6-5
D: -

CDR3: CATSSRQGLETQYF
DNA: TGTGCCACCAGCAGCCGACAGGGGCTGGAGACCCAGTACTTC
J: TRBJ2-5
size: -
V: TRBV15
D: TRBD1

CDR3: CASSMGRNTEAFF
DNA: TGTGCCAGTAGTATGGGCAGGAACACTGAAGCTTTCTTT
J: TRBJ1-1
size: -
V: TRBV19
D: -

CDR3: CASSQEGLAGGPVDEQFF
DNA: TGCGCCAGCAGCCAAGAGGGACTAGCGGGAGGGCCCGTCGATGAGCAGTTCTTC
J: TRBJ2-1
size: -
V: TRBV4-3
D: TRBD2

CDR3: CASSEIEGNYNEQFF
DNA: TGTGCCAGCAGTGAGATCGAGGGGAACTACAATGAGCAGTTCTTC
J: TRBJ2-1
size: -
V: TRBV25-1
D: -

CDR3: CASSDGEPYEQYF
DNA: TGTGCCAGCAGTGACGGGGAACCCTACGAGCAGTACTTC
J: TRBJ2-7
size: -
V: TRBV6-1
D: -

CDR3: CASSSRTGTDTQYF
DNA: TGTGCCAGCAGTTCCCGGACAGGCACAGATACGCAGTATTTT
J: TRBJ2-3
size: -
V: TRBV27
D: -

CDR3: CASSHELSTDTQYF
DNA: TGTGCCAGCAGCCATGAACTTAGCACAGATACGCAGTATTTT
J: TRBJ2-3
size: -
V: TRBV9
D: -

CDR3: CASSLAGGELFF
DNA: TGTGCCAGCAGTTTGGCTGGCGGGGAGCTGTTTTTT
J: TRBJ2-2
size: -
V: TRBV28
D: -

CDR3: CASSVSGDTGELFF
DNA: TGTGCCAGCAGCGTGAGCGGGGACACCGGGGAGCTGTTTTTT
J: TRBJ2-2
size: -
V: TRBV9
D: TRBD2

CDR3: CASSVAHGGLWDTGELFF
DNA: TGTGCCAGCAGCGTAGCTCATGGGGGGTTGTGGGACACCGGGGAGCTGTTTTTT
J: TRBJ2-2
size: -
V: TRBV9
D: -

CDR3: CASSFGGNTEAFF
DNA: TGTGCCAGCAGCTTTGGAGGGAACACTGAAGCTTTCTTT
J: TRBJ1-1
size: -
V: TRBV5-4
D: -

CDR3: CASSLPPTSGGEQFF
DNA: TGCGCCAGCAGCTTGCCCCCAACTAGCGGGGGTGAGCAGTTCTTC
J: TRBJ2-1
size: -
V: TRBV5-1
D: TRBD2

CDR3: CASSAPRSYEQYF
DNA: TGTGCCAGCAGTGCCCCACGGTCCTACGAGCAGTACTTC
J: TRBJ2-7
size: once
V: TRBV2
D: -

CDR3: CASSLEGGYEQYF
DNA: TGTGCCAGCAGCTTAGAAGGCGGTTACGAGCAGTACTTC
J: TRBJ2-7
size: -
V: TRBV7-9
D: -